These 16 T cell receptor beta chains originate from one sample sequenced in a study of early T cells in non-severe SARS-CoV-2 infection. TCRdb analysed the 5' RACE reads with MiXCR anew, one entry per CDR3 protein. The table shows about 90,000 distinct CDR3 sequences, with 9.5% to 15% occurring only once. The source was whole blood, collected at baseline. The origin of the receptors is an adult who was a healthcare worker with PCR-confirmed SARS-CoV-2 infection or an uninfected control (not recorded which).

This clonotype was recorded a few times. In nucleotides, the CDR3 is TGTGCCAGCAGTGAACGGCCGGGACTAGCGGGGAAAGAGCAGTACTTC. Protein: CASSERPGLAGKEQYF. V and J are TRBV27 and TRBJ2-7, with 13 bases aligning to TRBD2. The V segment lost 5 bases and the J segment 7 bases; nucleotides outside the gene matches: 11. CDR3 length equals 16 residues. Germline V gene lookup returns CDR1 MNHEY and CDR2 SMNVEV (reference sequence).

CDR3 sequence reads: CASSVESGGARETQYF. DNA for the CDR3: TGTGCCAGCAGCGTTGAATCAGGGGGCGCGCGTGAGACCCAGTACTTC. The chain recombines TRBV9 with TRBJ2-5, with 8 bases matching TRBD1. The V segment lost 2 bases and the J segment 5 bases; nucleotides outside the gene matches: 11. The germline CDR1 and CDR2 sequences are SGDLS and YYNGEE. This CDR3 comprises 16 residues.

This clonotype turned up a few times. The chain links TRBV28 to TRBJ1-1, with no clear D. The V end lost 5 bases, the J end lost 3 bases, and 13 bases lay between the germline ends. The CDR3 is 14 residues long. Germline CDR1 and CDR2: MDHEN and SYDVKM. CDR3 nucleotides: TGTGCCAGCAGTCAGGCTGATTGGTACACTGAAGCTTTCTTT. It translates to CASSQADWYTEAFF.

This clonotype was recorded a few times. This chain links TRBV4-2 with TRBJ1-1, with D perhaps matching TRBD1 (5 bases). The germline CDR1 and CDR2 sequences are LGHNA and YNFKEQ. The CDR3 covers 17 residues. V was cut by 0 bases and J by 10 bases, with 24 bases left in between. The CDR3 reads CASSQDLAGGKVSGAFF. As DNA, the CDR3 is TGTGCCAGCAGCCAAGATCTGGCTGGGGGGAAGGTTTCGGGAGCTTTCTTT.

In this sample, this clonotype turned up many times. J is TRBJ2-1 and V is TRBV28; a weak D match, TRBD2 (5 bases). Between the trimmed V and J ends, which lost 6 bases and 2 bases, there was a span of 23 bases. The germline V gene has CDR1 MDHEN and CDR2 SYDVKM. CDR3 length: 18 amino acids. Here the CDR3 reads CASSKPLRGGSAYNEQFF. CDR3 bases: TGTGCCAGCAGCAAACCGCTACGGGGTGGCTCTGCCTACAATGAGCAGTTCTTC.

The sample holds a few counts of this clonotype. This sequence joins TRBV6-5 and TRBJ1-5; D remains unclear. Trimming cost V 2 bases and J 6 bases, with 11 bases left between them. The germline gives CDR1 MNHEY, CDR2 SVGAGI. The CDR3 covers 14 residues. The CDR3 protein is CASSYGPGSQPQHF. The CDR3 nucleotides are TGTGCCAGCAGTTACGGACCGGGTAGTCAGCCCCAGCATTTT.

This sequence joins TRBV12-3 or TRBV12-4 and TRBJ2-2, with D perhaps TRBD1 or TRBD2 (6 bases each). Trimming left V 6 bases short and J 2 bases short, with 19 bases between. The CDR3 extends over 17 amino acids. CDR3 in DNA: TGTGCCAGCAGCCCCCTCGGGGGCGGGCTAAACACCGGGGAGCTGTTTTTT. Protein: CASSPLGGGLNTGELFF.

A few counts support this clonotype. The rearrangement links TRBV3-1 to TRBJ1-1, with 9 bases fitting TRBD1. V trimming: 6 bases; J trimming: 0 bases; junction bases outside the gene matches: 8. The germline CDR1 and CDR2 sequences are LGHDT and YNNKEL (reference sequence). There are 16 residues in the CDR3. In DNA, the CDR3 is TGTGCCAGCAGGCCGGGACAGGGAGAGGTGAACACTGAAGCTTTCTTT. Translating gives CASRPGQGEVNTEAFF.

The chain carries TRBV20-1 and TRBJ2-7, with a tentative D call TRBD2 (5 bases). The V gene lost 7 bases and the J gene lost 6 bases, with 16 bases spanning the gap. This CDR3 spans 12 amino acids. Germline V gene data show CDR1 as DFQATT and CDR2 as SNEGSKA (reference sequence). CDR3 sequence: CSVLETGIEQYF. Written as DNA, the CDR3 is TGCAGTGTCTTAGAGACGGGGATCGAGCAGTACTTC.

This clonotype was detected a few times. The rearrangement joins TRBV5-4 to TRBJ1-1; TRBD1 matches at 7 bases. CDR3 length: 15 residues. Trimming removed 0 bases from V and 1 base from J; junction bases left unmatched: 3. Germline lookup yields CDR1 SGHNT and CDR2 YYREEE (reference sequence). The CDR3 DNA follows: TGTGCCAGCAGCTTGGACAGGGGAGAGAACACTGAAGCTTTCTTT. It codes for CASSLDRGENTEAFF.

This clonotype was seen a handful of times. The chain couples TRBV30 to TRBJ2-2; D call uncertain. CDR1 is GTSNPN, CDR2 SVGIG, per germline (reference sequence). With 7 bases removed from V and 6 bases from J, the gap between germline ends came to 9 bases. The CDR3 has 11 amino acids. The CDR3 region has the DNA TGTGCCTCCCTCCCCCCCGGGGAGCTGTTTTTT. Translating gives CASLPPGELFF.

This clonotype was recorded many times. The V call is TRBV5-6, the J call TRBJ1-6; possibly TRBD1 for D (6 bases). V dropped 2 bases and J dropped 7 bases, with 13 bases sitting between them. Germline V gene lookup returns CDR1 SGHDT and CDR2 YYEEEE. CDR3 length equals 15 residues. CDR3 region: CASSLPGHLNSPLHF. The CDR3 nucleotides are TGTGCCAGCAGCTTACCGGGACACTTAAATTCACCCCTCCACTTT.

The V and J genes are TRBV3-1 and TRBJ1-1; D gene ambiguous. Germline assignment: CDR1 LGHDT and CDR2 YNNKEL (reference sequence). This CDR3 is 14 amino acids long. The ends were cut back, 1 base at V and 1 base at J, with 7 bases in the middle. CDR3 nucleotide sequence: TGTGCCAGCAGCCAAGTTGAGACGAACACTGAAGCTTTCTTT. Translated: CASSQVETNTEAFF.

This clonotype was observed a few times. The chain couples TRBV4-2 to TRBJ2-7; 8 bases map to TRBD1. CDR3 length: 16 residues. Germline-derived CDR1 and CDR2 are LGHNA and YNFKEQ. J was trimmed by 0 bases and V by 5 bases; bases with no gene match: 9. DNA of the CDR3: TGTGCCAGCAGCTTAGAAGGGACAGGCAGCTCCTACGAGCAGTACTTC. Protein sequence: CASSLEGTGSSYEQYF.

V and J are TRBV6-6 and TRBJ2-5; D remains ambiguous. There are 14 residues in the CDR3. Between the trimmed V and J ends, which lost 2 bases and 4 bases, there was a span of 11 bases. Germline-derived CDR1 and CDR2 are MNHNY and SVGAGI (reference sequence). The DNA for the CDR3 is TGTGCCAGCAGTTACGACCCCACGAGAGAGACCCAGTACTTC. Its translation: CASSYDPTRETQYF.

CDR3 in amino acids: CASSFQAMQETQYF. The CDR3 DNA reads as TGTGCCAGCAGCTTTCAGGCCATGCAAGAGACCCAGTACTTC. This sequence joins TRBV11-2 and TRBJ2-5; D remains ambiguous. The CDR3 extends over 14 amino acids. CDR1 is SGHAT, CDR2 FQNNGV, per germline. Trimming cost V 3 bases and J 2 bases, with 10 bases left between them. Looking up the rest from reference TRBV11-2 and TRBJ2-5 gives the full variable domain: EAGVAQSPRYKIIEKRQSVAFWCNPISGHATLYWYQQILGQGPKLLIQFQNNGVVDDSQLPKDRFSAERLKGVDSTLKIQPAKLEDSAVYLCASSFQAMQETQYFGPGTRLLVL.